One sample yielded the 18 T cell receptor beta chains listed below, sequenced in a study of shared clonotypes between healthy human individuals. Profiling relied on immunoSEQ multiplex PCR, and the TCRdb table lists in-frame clones only, not all of them. The sample lists more than 400,000 clones, approximately 82% seen once, with around 12% in the top ten. Sequenced input: PBMCs. The receptor set was obtained from a woman aged 40 to 55 in good health. Some clones in this sample may be carry-over from other donors' samples.

The chain uses TRBV7-8 and TRBJ2-2; 14 bases match TRBD2. Germline V gene data show CDR1 as SGHVS and CDR2 as FQNEAQ. The CDR3 covers 18 residues. Losses at the gene ends were 5 bases for V and 3 bases for J; bases not matched to a gene: 8. The CDR3: CASSAGLAGGRYTGELFF. The CDR3 bases are TGTGCCAGCAGCGCCGGACTAGCGGGAGGTCGTTACACCGGGGAGCTGTTTTTT.

This rearrangement joins TRBV2 to TRBJ2-1; perhaps TRBD2 as D (5 bases). The V end lost 8 bases, the J end lost 0 bases, and 14 bases lay between the germline ends. Germline CDR1 and CDR2: SNHLY and FYNNEI. The CDR3 covers 15 residues. The CDR3 DNA sequence: TGTGCCAGCTCGGATGAGGCGGGCTCCTACAATGAGCAGTTCTTC. Translating it yields CASSDEAGSYNEQFF.

The CDR3 nucleotides are TGTGCCAGCAGTCCACGCTGGGGAGGCAATCAGCCCCAGCATTTT. Translating it yields CASSPRWGGNQPQHF. This sequence joins TRBV6-5 and TRBJ1-5, with D unresolved. Trimming removed 5 bases from V and 2 bases from J, with 13 bases in between. The germline V gene encodes CDR1 MNHEY and CDR2 SVGAGI. The CDR3 contains 15 residues.

This rearrangement joins TRBV2 to TRBJ2-5; D is undetermined. The CDR3 consists of 14 residues. V lost 3 bases and J 3 bases, leaving 11 bases between the germline ends. Per the germline V gene, CDR1 is SNHLY and CDR2 is FYNNEI. DNA of the CDR3: TGTGCCAGCAGTGATCGGGTTGGTAAAGAGACCCAGTACTTC. Protein product: CASSDRVGKETQYF.

The rearrangement links TRBV2 to TRBJ1-2; 7 nucleotides line up with TRBD1. The CDR3 covers 15 residues. Germline CDR1 is SNHLY and CDR2 is FYNNEI. J was trimmed by 4 bases and V by 0 bases; bases with no gene match: 5. In DNA form, the CDR3 reads TGTGCCAGCAGTGAAGCTTCCAGGGGGTCCTATGGCTACACCTTC. Residues: CASSEASRGSYGYTF.

The chain joins TRBV7-2 to TRBJ2-1; D may be TRBD2 (5 bases). Trimming left V 5 bases short and J 1 base short, with 6 bases between. The V gene's germline CDR1 is SGHTA and CDR2 FQGNSA. The CDR3 length is 13 residues. In DNA, the CDR3 is TGTGCCAGCAGCACGGGGTCCTACAATGAGCAGTTCTTC. This codes for CASSTGSYNEQFF.

On this clone: This may come from a read error, since a much larger clone is one base off. This chain connects TRBV30 to TRBJ1-1, with D unresolved. This CDR3 has 13 amino acids. Germline CDR1 is GTSNPN and CDR2 is SVGIG (reference sequence). The CDR3 DNA is TGTGCCTGGAGTGTAGCAGAGAACACTAAAGCTTTCTTT. This gives the protein CAWSVAENTKAFF.

V and J are TRBV28 and TRBJ2-7; D not resolved. Trimming removed 3 bases from V and 3 bases from J, with 6 bases in between. CDR1 and CDR2 (germline): MDHEN, SYDVKM. The CDR3 has 12 residues. The CDR3 is CASSFSNYEQYF. CDR3 nucleotides: TGTGCCAGCAGTTTCTCGAACTACGAGCAGTACTTC.

The genes are TRBV5-1 and TRBJ2-1, with 7 bases lining up with TRBD2. CDR3 length: 16 amino acids. With V trimmed by 1 base and J by 2 bases, 6 bases remained unmatched. Germline V gene sequence: CDR1 SGHRS, CDR2 YFSETQ. The CDR3 is CASSLSAGATYNEQFF. CDR3 sequence (DNA): TGCGCCAGCAGCTTGAGTGCGGGAGCGACCTACAATGAGCAGTTCTTC. Using reference TRBV5-1 and TRBJ2-1 for the parts outside the CDR3, the full variable domain is KAGVTQTPRYLIKTRGQQVTLSCSPISGHRSVSWYQQTPGQGLQFLFEYFSETQRNKGNFPGRFSGRQFSNSRSEMNVSTLELGDSALYLCASSLSAGATYNEQFFGPGTRLTVL.

V gene TRBV21-1 combines with J gene TRBJ1-3; the table's D call, TRBD1, was not checked against the DNA. TRBV21-1 is deemed a pseudogene. This CDR3 is 16 amino acids long. CDR3 coding DNA: TGTGCCAGCAGCAAGGAACAGGGCAGAACTGGAAACACCATATATTTT. Its translation: CASSKEQGRTGNTIYF.

The chain couples TRBV10-2 to TRBJ1-5, with 7 positions matching TRBD1. The CDR3 loop spans 14 amino acids. From germline, CDR1 is WSHSY and CDR2 SAAADI. The V segment lost 6 bases and the J segment 5 bases; nucleotides outside the gene matches: 7. CDR3 DNA: TGCGCCAGCAGGGATAAGACAGGGCATCAGCCCCAGCATTTT. This encodes CASRDKTGHQPQHF.

This rearrangement joins TRBV10-3 to TRBJ2-5; 12 positions agree with TRBD1. CDR1 is ENHRY, CDR2 SYGVKD, per germline. The CDR3 spans 16 residues. The junction had 6 bases not matched to a gene; V was cut back by 2 bases and J by 5 bases. CDR3 amino acids: CAISEGTGGSIETQYF. The CDR3 DNA reads TGTGCCATCAGTGAGGGGACAGGGGGCTCCATTGAGACCCAGTACTTC.

V gene TRBV18 combines with J gene TRBJ2-3, with a weak D call TRBD1 (6 bases). Trimming cost V 2 bases and J 8 bases, with 20 bases left between them. The CDR3 consists of 16 residues. Per germline, CDR1 KGHSH and CDR2 LQKENI. The CDR3 nucleotides are TGTGCCAGCTCACCAGTGAGGGGGACCCAGCTTAGTACGCAGTATTTT. It codes for CASSPVRGTQLSTQYF.

The chain recombines TRBV28 with TRBJ2-3, with D perhaps TRBD2 (6 bases). Trimming took 1 base from V and 3 from J, leaving 8 bases between them. Germline assignment: CDR1 MDHEN and CDR2 SYDVKM. This CDR3 has 14 residues. The CDR3: CASSLLEGTDTQYF. Written as DNA, the CDR3 is TGTGCCAGCAGTTTATTGGAGGGGACAGATACGCAGTATTTT.

This clone was detected only once. The V and J genes are TRBV7-2 and TRBJ2-7, with TRBD2 matching over 10 bases. Losses at the gene ends were 1 base for V and 7 bases for J; bases not matched to a gene: 7. Germline V gives CDR1 SGHTA, CDR2 FQGNSA. This CDR3 has 15 amino acids. The CDR3 bases are TGTGCCAGCAGCTTAGATCTAGCGGGGGTTGATGAGCAGTACTTC. Its protein product is CASSLDLAGVDEQYF.

The chain recombines TRBV12-1 with TRBJ2-7; the table gives TRBD2 as D, unverified against the DNA. TRBV12-1 is a known pseudogene. The CDR3 loop spans 14 amino acids. The CDR3 DNA sequence: TGTGCCAGCAGCCCGGGTCTAGCGGGAGACGAGCAGTACTTC. Translating gives CASSPGLAGDEQYF.

The rearrangement joins TRBV5-4 to TRBJ1-3; 8 bases are shared with TRBD1. V lost 0 bases to trimming and J lost 0 bases; unmatched junction nucleotides: 5. The CDR3 spans 17 residues. Germline-derived CDR1 and CDR2 are SGHNT and YYREEE (reference sequence). CDR3 in amino acids: CASSLGGQEISGNTIYF. CDR3 nucleotides: TGTGCCAGCAGCTTGGGGGGACAGGAGATCTCTGGAAACACCATATATTTT. The entire variable domain, with the rest obtained from reference TRBV5-4 and TRBJ1-3, is as follows: ETGVTQSPTHLIKTRGQQVTLRCSSQSGHNTVSWYQQALGQGPQFIFQYYREEENGRGNFPPRFSGLQFPNYSSELNVNALELDDSALYLCASSLGGQEISGNTIYFGEGSWLTVV.

This chain uses TRBV5-1 with TRBJ2-1; D might be TRBD2 (6 bases). The CDR3 extends over 11 amino acids. V was clipped by 7 bases and J by 8 bases, with 10 bases between them. The V gene's germline CDR1 is SGHRS and CDR2 YFSETQ. The chain's CDR3 is CASRSGDEQFF. CDR3 bases: TGCGCCAGCCGATCGGGGGATGAGCAGTTCTTC.